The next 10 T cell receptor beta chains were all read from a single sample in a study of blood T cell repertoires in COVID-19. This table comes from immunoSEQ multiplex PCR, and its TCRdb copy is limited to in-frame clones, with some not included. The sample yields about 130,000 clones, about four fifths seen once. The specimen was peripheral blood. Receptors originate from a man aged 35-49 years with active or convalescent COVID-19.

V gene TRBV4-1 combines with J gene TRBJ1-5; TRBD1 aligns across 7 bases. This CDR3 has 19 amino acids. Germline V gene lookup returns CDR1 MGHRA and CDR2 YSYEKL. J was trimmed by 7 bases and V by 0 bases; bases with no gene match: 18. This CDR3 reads CASSQDSQGVSPEGQPQHF. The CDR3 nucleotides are TGCGCCAGCAGCCAAGATTCCCAGGGGGTCTCCCCCGAGGGGCAGCCCCAGCATTTT.

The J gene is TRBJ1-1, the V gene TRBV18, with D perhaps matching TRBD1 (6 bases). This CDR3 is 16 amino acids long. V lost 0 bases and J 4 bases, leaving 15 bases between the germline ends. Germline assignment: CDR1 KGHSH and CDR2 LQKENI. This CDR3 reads CASSPPVGGGGTEAFF. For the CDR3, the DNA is TGTGCCAGCTCACCACCGGTAGGGGGGGGAGGCACTGAAGCTTTCTTT. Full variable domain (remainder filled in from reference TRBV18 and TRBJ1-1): NAGVMQNPRHLVRRRGQEARLRCSPMKGHSHVYWYRQLPEEGLKFMVYLQKENIIDESGMPKERFSAEFPKEGPSILRIQQVVRGDSAAYFCASSPPVGGGGTEAFFGQGTRLTVV.

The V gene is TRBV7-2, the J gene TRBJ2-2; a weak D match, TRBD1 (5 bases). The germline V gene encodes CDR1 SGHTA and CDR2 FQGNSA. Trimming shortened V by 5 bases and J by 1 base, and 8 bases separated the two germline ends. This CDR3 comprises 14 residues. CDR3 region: CASSVQGNTGELFF. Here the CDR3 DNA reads TGTGCCAGCAGCGTCCAGGGGAACACCGGGGAGCTGTTTTTT.

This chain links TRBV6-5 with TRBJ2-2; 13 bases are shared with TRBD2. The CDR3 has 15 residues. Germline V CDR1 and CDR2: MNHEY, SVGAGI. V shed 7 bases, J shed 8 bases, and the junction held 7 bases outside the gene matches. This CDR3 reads CASIRTSGGWGELFF. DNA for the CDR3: TGTGCCAGCATAAGGACTAGCGGGGGCTGGGGGGAGCTGTTTTTT.

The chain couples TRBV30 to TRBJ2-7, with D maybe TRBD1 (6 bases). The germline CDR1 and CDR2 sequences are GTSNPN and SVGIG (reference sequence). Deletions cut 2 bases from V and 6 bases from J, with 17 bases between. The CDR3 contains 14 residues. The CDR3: CAWSSGQPRSEQYF. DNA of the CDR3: TGTGCCTGGAGTTCTGGACAGCCCAGGTCCGAGCAGTACTTC.

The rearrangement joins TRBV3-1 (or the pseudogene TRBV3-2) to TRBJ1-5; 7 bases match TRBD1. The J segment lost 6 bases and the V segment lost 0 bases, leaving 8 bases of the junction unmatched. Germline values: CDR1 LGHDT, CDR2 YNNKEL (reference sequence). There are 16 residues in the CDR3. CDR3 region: CASSQDFADRSQPQHF. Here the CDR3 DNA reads TGTGCCAGCAGCCAAGATTTTGCGGACAGGTCTCAGCCCCAGCATTTT.

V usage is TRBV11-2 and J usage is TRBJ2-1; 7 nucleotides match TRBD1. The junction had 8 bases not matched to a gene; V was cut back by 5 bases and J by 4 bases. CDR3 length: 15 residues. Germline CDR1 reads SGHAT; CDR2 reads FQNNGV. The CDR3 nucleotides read TGTGCCAGCAGCGGTGTGACAGGGTCGTACAATGAGCAGTTCTTC. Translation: CASSGVTGSYNEQFF.

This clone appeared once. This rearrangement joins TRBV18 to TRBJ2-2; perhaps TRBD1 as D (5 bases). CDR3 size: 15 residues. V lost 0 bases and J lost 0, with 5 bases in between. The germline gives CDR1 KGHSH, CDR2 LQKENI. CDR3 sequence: CASSPPGPNTGELFF. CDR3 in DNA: TGTGCCAGCTCACCACCGGGGCCGAACACCGGGGAGCTGTTTTTT.

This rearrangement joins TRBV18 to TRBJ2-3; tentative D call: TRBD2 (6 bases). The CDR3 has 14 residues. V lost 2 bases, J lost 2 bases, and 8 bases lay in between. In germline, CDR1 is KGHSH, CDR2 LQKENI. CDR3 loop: CASSPGGSTDTQYF. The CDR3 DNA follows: TGTGCCAGCTCACCAGGGGGGTCCACAGATACGCAGTATTTT.

CDR3 DNA sequence: TGTGCCAGCAGCCCGGGACAGGGGGGCACAGATACGCAGTATTTT. Its protein product is CASSPGQGGTDTQYF. The chain employs TRBV16 and TRBJ2-3; 11 bases line up with TRBD1. The CDR3 covers 15 residues. V shed 4 bases and J 1 base; nucleotides not matched to a gene: 1. From germline, CDR1 is KGHSY and CDR2 FQNENV.